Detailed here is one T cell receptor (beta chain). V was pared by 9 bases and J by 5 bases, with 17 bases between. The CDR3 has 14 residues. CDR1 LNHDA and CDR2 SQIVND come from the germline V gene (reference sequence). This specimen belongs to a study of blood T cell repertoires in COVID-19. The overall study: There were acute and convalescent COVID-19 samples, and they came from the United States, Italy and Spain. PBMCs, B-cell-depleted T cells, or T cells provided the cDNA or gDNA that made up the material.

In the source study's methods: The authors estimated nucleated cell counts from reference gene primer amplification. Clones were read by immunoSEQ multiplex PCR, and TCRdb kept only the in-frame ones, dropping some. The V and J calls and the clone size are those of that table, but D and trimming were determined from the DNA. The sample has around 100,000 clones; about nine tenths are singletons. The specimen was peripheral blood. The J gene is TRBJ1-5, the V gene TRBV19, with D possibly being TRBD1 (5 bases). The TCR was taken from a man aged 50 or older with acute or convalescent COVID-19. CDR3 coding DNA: TGTGCCAGCGGCGGGACGGCCCCGGATCAGCCCCAGCATTTT. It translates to CASGGTAPDQPQHF.